This is a list of T cell receptor beta chains from one sample in a study of shared clonotypes between healthy human individuals. TCRdb keeps only in-frame clones here, not all; method: immunoSEQ multiplex PCR. The profile covers about 2.3 million clones, with 85% to 95% appearing a single time and around 0.4% taken by the ten largest. The sequencing input was naive CD4+ T cells from PBMCs. The source of these receptors is a man aged 18-30 years in good health. Some clones in this sample may be carry-over from other donors' samples. The CDR3 runs from the conserved cysteine through the conserved F or W. The listing skips clone size in some rows; elsewhere it reads once, few, many or a size class.

NA	TRBV28	CASSLRGQSSGANVLTF
NA	TRBV5-1	CASSLRANSYEQYF
NA	TRBV5-1	CASSSSLGNYGYTF
NA	TRBV7-3	CASSLDRNVEAFF
NA	TRBV11-3	CASSLGLHSNQPQHF
NA	TRBV4-1	CASSQRAQRPTNEKLFF
NA	TRBV7-9	CASSPRTGNTEAFF
NA	TRBV7-3	CASSFGQGRGNEQFF
NA	TRBV6-1	CASSYGGKQYF
NA	TRBV5-8	CASSLVPGTDTQYF
NA	TRBV5-1	CASSLGTGGDFGEKLFF
NA	TRBV29-1	CSDLPGQGAQVWIYEQYF
NA	TRBV10-2	CASSDGPVKAPTNEKLFF
NA	TRBV18	CASSLAQGGNGYTF
NA	TRBV9	CASSPRSGGANVLTF
NA	TRBV10-3	CAISGDRGKETQYF
NA	TRBV2	CASSEGVVTQYF
once	TRBV28	CASSPGGNGNTIYF
NA	TRBV29-1	CSVCPAADTQYF